The entry below describes one TCR beta chain. Assay used: immunoSEQ multiplex PCR; TCRdb lists only in-frame clones, some missing. Found here are about 50,000 clones, about 88% of them singletons; the top ten hold under 2.5%. CDR3 length: 14 residues. V lost 1 base and J 2 bases, leaving 10 bases between the germline ends. Germline V gives CDR1 SGHRS, CDR2 YFSETQ. Anyone with autoimmune disease history or systemic immunosuppression was excluded. The sampling schedule covered blood at baseline, cycle 4 day 1, and cycle 7 day 1. This entry comes from a study of OX40 agonist ivuxolimab in advanced cancers.

The source was CD4+ or CD8+ T cells sorted from blood, collected in a trial of the OX40 agonist ivuxolimab. The chain carries TRBV5-1 and TRBJ2-7; D gene unclear. The clonotype comes from an adult with an advanced solid tumor such as melanoma, head and neck, liver or kidney cancer. DNA for the CDR3: TGCGCCAGCAGCTTGTCATCAGCCACCTACGAGCAGTACTTC. Translating gives CASSLSSATYEQYF.